Listed here are 26 T cell receptor beta chains from one sample, sequenced in a study of blood T cell repertoires in COVID-19. Generated by immunoSEQ multiplex PCR, the TCRdb table keeps only in-frame clones and is missing some. The table records about 180,000 clones, around four fifths of them present only once. The sequenced sample was PBMCs or T cells enriched from blood (not recorded which). The source of these receptors is a woman between 50 and 59 years old who had recovered from COVID-19.

The DNA for the CDR3 is TGTGCCAGCAGTCCGACAGGGCAAGGGGCCAACGTCCTGACTTTC. It codes for CASSPTGQGANVLTF. The rearrangement uses TRBV2 and TRBJ2-6, with 7 bases that match TRBD1. This CDR3 has 15 residues. Trimming removed 5 bases from V and 4 bases from J; junction bases left unmatched: 5. In germline, CDR1 is SNHLY, CDR2 FYNNEI.

The V gene is TRBV7-8, the J gene TRBJ2-3; TRBD2 aligns across 11 bases. The germline gives CDR1 SGHVS, CDR2 FQNEAQ. The CDR3 contains 18 residues. The trim removed 5 bases at V and 6 bases at J, leaving 16 bases unmatched. CDR3 in amino acids: CASSPLWVAGGPSDTQYF. The CDR3 DNA is TGTGCCAGCAGCCCCTTATGGGTAGCGGGAGGGCCATCGGATACGCAGTATTTT.

This clone has more than one count but fewer than ten. The rearrangement links TRBV11-2 to TRBJ2-1; 11 positions match TRBD2. Germline lookup yields CDR1 SGHAT and CDR2 FQNNGV. V trimming: 0 bases; J trimming: 10 bases; junction bases outside the gene matches: 8. CDR3 size: 16 residues. The CDR3 spells CASSLDPGLAGGEQFF. The CDR3 nucleotides read TGTGCCAGCAGCTTAGATCCCGGACTAGCGGGCGGGGAGCAGTTCTTC.

The CDR3 nucleotides read TGTGCCAGCAGTACCGGACAGGCTCAGAGGGCTTTCTTT. Protein: CASSTGQAQRAFF. The rearrangement joins TRBV28 to TRBJ1-1; TRBD1 agrees at 7 bases. The V gene end was trimmed by 5 bases and the J gene end by 11 bases; junction bases not matched to a gene: 11. Germline CDR1 reads MDHEN; CDR2 reads SYDVKM. The CDR3 loop spans 13 amino acids.

This clone was counted a single time. The J gene is TRBJ1-1, the V gene TRBV29-1, with TRBD1 as a possible D gene (5 bases). In germline, CDR1 is SQVTM, CDR2 ANQGSEA. V lost 6 bases, J lost 2 bases, and 28 bases lay in between. The CDR3 has 18 residues. Here the CDR3 reads CSVLRGRVGVRANTEAFF. The CDR3 DNA reads TGCAGCGTCCTGAGAGGGAGGGTCGGGGTCAGGGCAAACACTGAAGCTTTCTTT.

The chain links TRBV29-1 to TRBJ1-1, with 8 bases lining up with TRBD1. After removal of 6 bases from V and 3 bases from J, the junction contained 6 bases not matched to a gene. CDR3 length: 13 residues. The V gene's germline CDR1 is SQVTM and CDR2 ANQGSEA. CDR3 residues: CSVRTGQDTEAFF. The CDR3 coding sequence is TGCAGCGTGAGGACAGGGCAAGACACTGAAGCTTTCTTT.

This chain uses TRBV28 with TRBJ1-1; D remains unclear. This CDR3 comprises 15 residues. In germline, CDR1 is MDHEN, CDR2 SYDVKM. V lost 6 bases and J lost 1, with 15 bases in between. The CDR3 loop is CASSPSAPGNTEAFF. The CDR3 nucleotides read TGTGCCAGCAGCCCCTCGGCCCCAGGGAACACTGAAGCTTTCTTT.

The chain employs TRBV7-9 and TRBJ2-7; the match to TRBD2 covers 12 bases. This CDR3 comprises 14 residues. V lost 1 base and J lost 10; bases outside the gene matches: 5. Germline CDR1 and CDR2: SEHNR and FQNEAQ (reference sequence). This chain's CDR3 is CASSLGLAGDRQYF. The DNA of the CDR3 is TGTGCCAGCAGCTTAGGACTAGCGGGAGACAGACAGTACTTC.

About this clone itself: In the same sample, other DNA sequences code for this CDR3. J is TRBJ2-5 and V is TRBV2, with 7 bases matching TRBD1. After removal of 4 bases from V and 1 base from J, the junction contained 3 bases not matched to a gene. CDR3 length: 14 residues. Germline assignment: CDR1 SNHLY and CDR2 FYNNEI. The CDR3 coding sequence is TGTGCCAGCAGTGCTGACAGGGCCCAAGAGACCCAGTACTTC. Translation gives CASSADRAQETQYF.

The J gene is TRBJ1-2, the V gene TRBV7-3; 8 bases map to TRBD1. Germline V gives CDR1 SGHTA, CDR2 FQGTGA. This CDR3 is built from 14 residues. After removal of 4 bases from V and 9 bases from J, the junction contained 10 bases not matched to a gene. The CDR3 loop reads CASSSRLGQDSYTF. CDR3 DNA sequence: TGTGCCAGCAGCTCCCGGTTGGGACAGGATAGCTACACCTTC.

The chain links TRBV19 to TRBJ1-1; 9 bases line up with TRBD1. The length of the CDR3 is 12 residues. Per the germline V gene, CDR1 is LNHDA and CDR2 is SQIVND (reference sequence). The J segment lost 6 bases and the V segment lost 4 bases, leaving 0 bases of the junction unmatched. CDR3 nucleotides: TGTGCCAGTAGTAGACAGGGGGCTGAAGCTTTCTTT. This translates into CASSRQGAEAFF.

V and J are TRBV2 and TRBJ1-2; D might be TRBD1 (5 bases). This CDR3 is 13 amino acids long. Trimming cost V 7 bases and J 0 bases, with 9 bases left between them. Germline loops: CDR1 SNHLY, CDR2 FYNNEI. In DNA form, the CDR3 reads TGTGCCAGCACGGCAGGGTCTAACTATGGCTACACCTTC. This sequence encodes CASTAGSNYGYTF.

This chain joins TRBV20-1 and TRBJ1-1; D gene ambiguous. Trimming took off 3 bases at V and 4 bases at J, with 15 bases between the two ends. CDR3 length equals 14 residues. Looked up from germline, CDR1 is DFQATT and CDR2 is SNEGSKA (reference sequence). The CDR3: CSASAQTRGTEAFF. CDR3 nucleotide sequence: TGCAGTGCTAGTGCCCAGACACGGGGCACTGAAGCTTTCTTT.

The gene calls are TRBV27 and TRBJ1-1; 8 bases line up with TRBD1. The J segment lost 6 bases and the V segment lost 3 bases, leaving 9 bases of the junction unmatched. This CDR3 contains 15 residues. Looked up from germline, CDR1 is MNHEY and CDR2 is SMNVEV (reference sequence). This CDR3 reads CASSLAGQGSSEAFF. CDR3 nucleotide sequence: TGTGCCAGCAGTTTGGCTGGACAGGGTTCTTCTGAAGCTTTCTTT.

The chain combines TRBV6-2 or TRBV6-3 with TRBJ2-1; 8 bases match TRBD2. CDR1 is MNHEY and CDR2 is SVGEGT in the germline V gene. CDR3 length: 13 amino acids. Unmatched junction bases numbered 7, after V lost 5 bases and J lost 10 bases. CDR3 protein: CASSPRGGSEQFF. The DNA for the CDR3 is TGTGCCAGCAGTCCCCGGGGGGGTTCCGAGCAGTTCTTC.

There are a few counts of this clone. This rearrangement joins TRBV7-9 to TRBJ2-1; 14 bases line up with TRBD2. V gave up 6 bases and J gave up 6 bases; unmatched junction bases: 4. This CDR3 has 15 amino acids. Germline-derived CDR1 and CDR2 are SEHNR and FQNEAQ (reference sequence). The CDR3 spells CASSPGTSGSNEQFF. DNA for the CDR3: TGTGCCAGCAGTCCCGGGACTAGCGGGAGCAATGAGCAGTTCTTC.

The genes are TRBV12-5 and TRBJ2-2; 12 bases match TRBD2. The trim removed 1 base at V and 2 bases at J, leaving 5 bases unmatched. The CDR3 is 18 amino acids. Germline loops: CDR1 LGHNT, CDR2 FRNRAP. CDR3 in amino acids: CASGLGRLAGANTGELFF. For the CDR3, the DNA is TGTGCTAGTGGTTTGGGCCGACTAGCGGGAGCTAACACCGGGGAGCTGTTTTTT.

This clone has just one count. The genes are TRBV7-9 and TRBJ1-2; possible D gene TRBD1, 5 bases. Trimming pared 5 bases from V and 4 bases from J, leaving 14 bases between. Germline CDR1 is SEHNR and CDR2 is FQNEAQ (reference sequence). There are 14 residues in the CDR3. The CDR3 region has the DNA TGTGCCAGCAGCCCCGGGGGGGGGATCTATGGCTACACCTTC. It specifies CASSPGGGIYGYTF.

The genes are TRBV2 and TRBJ2-6; perhaps TRBD2 as D (5 bases). With 3 bases removed from V and 0 bases from J, the gap between germline ends came to 9 bases. The V gene's germline CDR1 is SNHLY and CDR2 FYNNEI. This CDR3 has 16 residues. The CDR3 reads CASSEGVRSGANVLTF. In DNA, the CDR3 is TGTGCCAGCAGTGAGGGAGTACGCTCTGGGGCCAACGTCCTGACTTTC.

The chain is built from TRBV27 and TRBJ2-6; D remains unclear. V lost 5 bases and J lost 2, with 10 bases in between. Germline CDR1 MNHEY, CDR2 SMNVEV (reference sequence). This CDR3 contains 15 residues. The CDR3 nucleotides read TGTGCCAGCAGTACATTAGCAGCTGGGGCCAACGTCCTGACTTTC. As protein: CASSTLAAGANVLTF.

V is TRBV6-5 and J is TRBJ1-1; 7 nucleotides line up with TRBD1. This CDR3 has 14 amino acids. The V and J ends lost 4 bases and 4 bases, in that order; junction bases with no gene match: 6. Germline V gene data show CDR1 as MNHEY and CDR2 as SVGAGI. CDR3 in DNA: TGTGCCAGCAGTTTTCCGGGACAGATCACTGAAGCTTTCTTT. Protein product: CASSFPGQITEAFF.

This clone was seen only a few times. This chain links TRBV13 with TRBJ1-3; TRBD1 might be the D (5 bases). CDR3 length: 17 residues. Germline-derived CDR1 and CDR2 are PRHDT and FYEKMQ (reference sequence). V lost 0 bases, J lost 0 bases, and 12 bases lay in between. Written as DNA, the CDR3 is TGTGCCAGCAGCTTAGGCCCGCAGGGCCTCTCTGGAAACACCATATATTTT. The encoded protein is CASSLGPQGLSGNTIYF.

CDR3 protein: CATARTGSDNQPQHF. The CDR3 nucleotides read TGTGCTACGGCTAGGACAGGGTCTGACAATCAGCCCCAGCATTTT. V is TRBV28 and J is TRBJ1-5; 8 positions match TRBD1. The CDR3 is 15 amino acids. Germline V gives CDR1 MDHEN, CDR2 SYDVKM.

V gene TRBV3-1 (or the pseudogene TRBV3-2) combines with J gene TRBJ2-1, with a weak D call TRBD2 (6 bases). CDR1 LGHDT and CDR2 YNNKEL come from the germline V gene (reference sequence). This CDR3 spans 18 amino acids. Between the trimmed V and J ends, which lost 1 base and 0 bases, there was a span of 16 bases. The DNA of the CDR3 is TGTGCCAGCAGCCAAGCGCCCGGGAGATTGAGCTCCTACAATGAGCAGTTCTTC. It encodes CASSQAPGRLSSYNEQFF.

The chain recombines TRBV10-3 with TRBJ1-4; D is possibly TRBD1 (6 bases). This CDR3 region has 13 residues. V was trimmed by 5 bases and J by 5 bases, leaving 9 bases between them. Germline V lookup: CDR1 ENHRY, CDR2 SYGVKD. The CDR3 reads CAISRQENEKLFF. Here the CDR3 DNA reads TGTGCCATCAGTCGACAGGAAAATGAAAAACTGTTTTTT.

Only one count was recorded for this clone. The CDR3 bases are TGTGCCATCAGTGAGCCTAGCGGCAATGAGCAGTTCTTC. Translation: CAISEPSGNEQFF. V gene TRBV10-3 combines with J gene TRBJ2-1; 7 nucleotides line up with TRBD2. Trimming cost V 2 bases and J 6 bases; bases outside gene matches: 1. The germline CDR1 and CDR2 sequences are ENHRY and SYGVKD. This CDR3 is 13 amino acids long.